The 10 T cell receptor beta chains in this list originate from one sample, sequenced in a study of cytomegalovirus exposure and HLA in healthy donors. In the PCR, 60 Vbeta and 13 Jbeta primers were used. TCRdb keeps only in-frame clones here, not all; method: immunoSEQ multiplex PCR. The table has some 190,000 clones, 76% seen once. Source material: PBMCs. These receptors were obtained from a man younger than 35 in good health and CMV-seronegative.

The chain uses TRBV19 and TRBJ1-5; D call uncertain. The V end was cut by 8 bases, the J end by 7 bases, with 15 bases between. Germline V gene sequence: CDR1 LNHDA, CDR2 SQIVND (reference sequence). This CDR3 region has 13 residues. CDR3 DNA: TGTGCCAGTCATCCGGACGGACTCCAGCCCCAGCATTTT. This sequence encodes CASHPDGLQPQHF.

The chain carries TRBV7-9 and TRBJ1-4, with 7 bases identical to TRBD1. Trimming took 5 bases from V and 0 from J; bases not matched to a gene: 6. This CDR3 is 16 amino acids long. Germline V gene lookup returns CDR1 SEHNR and CDR2 FQNEAQ (reference sequence). CDR3 sequence: CASSPGQIATNEKLFF. The CDR3 nucleotides are TGTGCCAGCAGCCCGGGACAGATTGCAACTAATGAAAAACTGTTTTTT.

In this sample, this clone turned up once. The rearrangement links TRBV6-1 to TRBJ1-2, with 8 positions matching TRBD1. Per the germline V gene, CDR1 is MNHNS and CDR2 is SASEGT. V lost 4 bases, J lost 4 bases, and 8 bases stayed unmatched. CDR3 length: 15 amino acids. The CDR3 is CASSGTGGQVYGYTF. In DNA, the CDR3 is TGTGCCAGCAGTGGCACTGGGGGACAGGTCTATGGCTACACCTTC.

This chain uses TRBV5-6 with TRBJ2-3; D not certain. Germline lookup yields CDR1 SGHDT and CDR2 YYEEEE. The CDR3 is 12 amino acids. V was shortened by 5 bases and J by 3 bases, with 7 bases between the two germline ends. The CDR3 reads CASSSLTDTQYF. CDR3 nucleotide sequence: TGTGCCAGCAGTAGCTTAACAGATACGCAGTATTTT.

J is TRBJ2-1 and V is TRBV2, with D perhaps matching TRBD2 (5 bases). The ends were cut back, 8 bases at V and 8 bases at J, with 13 bases in the middle. This CDR3 contains 12 residues. CDR1 SNHLY and CDR2 FYNNEI come from the germline V gene. CDR3 nucleotides: TGTGCCAGCCAAAAGGAGGTCGATGAGCAGTTCTTC. Protein: CASQKEVDEQFF. The full variable domain, its missing parts supplied by reference TRBV2 and TRBJ2-1, is EPEVTQTPSHQVTQMGQEVILRCVPISNHLYFYWYRQILGQKVEFLVSFYNNEISEKSEIFDDQFSVERPDGSNFTLKIRSTKLEDSAMYFCASQKEVDEQFFGPGTRLTVL.

This chain joins TRBV28 and TRBJ1-3; TRBD1 is a possible D gene (5 bases). CDR1 is MDHEN and CDR2 is SYDVKM in the germline V gene. V gave up 7 bases and J gave up 0 bases, with 10 bases separating them. The CDR3 is 14 amino acids. The CDR3 region has the DNA TGTGCCAGCAATCAGGGAAGCTCTGGAAACACCATATATTTT. Its protein is CASNQGSSGNTIYF.

This chain links TRBV10-3 with TRBJ2-5; 7 nucleotides match TRBD1. The CDR3 spans 13 residues. Losses at the gene ends were 11 bases for V and 4 bases for J; bases not matched to a gene: 10. CDR1 and CDR2 from the germline V gene are ENHRY and SYGVKD. This CDR3 is CAANRGPGETQYF. Written as DNA, the CDR3 is TGTGCCGCCAACAGGGGTCCCGGAGAGACCCAGTACTTC.

J is TRBJ1-5 and V is TRBV13; tentatively, D is TRBD1 (5 bases). There are 16 residues in the CDR3. Germline CDR1 is PRHDT and CDR2 is FYEKMQ (reference sequence). V lost 0 bases and J 0 bases, leaving 9 bases between the germline ends. The CDR3 loop is CASSLGGTGSNQPQHF. The CDR3 coding sequence is TGTGCCAGCAGCTTAGGGGGGACTGGTAGCAATCAGCCCCAGCATTTT.

Details on this clone: An end of the junction does not agree with germline; a read error may underlie this. The chain has TRBV7-9 and TRBJ1-2; 9 positions agree with TRBD1. Germline V gene sequence: CDR1 SEHNR, CDR2 FQNEAQ (reference sequence). The CDR3 extends over 16 amino acids. The CDR3 loop is CSSSTHRGLESYGYTF. DNA of the CDR3: TGTTCCAGCAGCACACACAGGGGGCTCGAGTCATATGGCTACACCTTC.

This chain connects TRBV29-1 to TRBJ2-5; 8 nucleotides match TRBD1. Germline V CDR1 and CDR2: SQVTM, ANQGSEA. V was pared by 8 bases and J by 10 bases, with 9 bases of the junction left unmatched. This CDR3 has 11 residues. The CDR3 protein is CSTFSGTGQYF. In DNA form, the CDR3 reads TGCAGCACATTCTCCGGGACAGGCCAGTACTTC.